The entry that follows covers one TCR beta chain sequence. The CDR3 loop spans 17 amino acids. Germline CDR1 and CDR2: LNHDA and SQIVND (reference sequence). The V gene end was trimmed by 6 bases and the J gene end by 2 bases; junction bases not matched to a gene: 14. This sample is drawn from a study of blood T cell repertoires in COVID-19. This table comes from immunoSEQ multiplex PCR, and its TCRdb copy is limited to in-frame clones, with some not included. The repertoire holds more than 110,000 clones, about 90% seen once, with 11% in the top ten. The specimen sequenced was peripheral blood. The chain recombines TRBV19 with TRBJ2-3, with TRBD2 matching over 7 bases. This clonotype was obtained from a woman at least 80 years old with acute or convalescent COVID-19. Here the CDR3 DNA reads TGTGCCAGTAGGGACTACGGAGCGGGGCTTTCCACAGATACGCAGTATTTT. Its protein product is CASRDYGAGLSTDTQYF.